Detailed here is one T cell receptor (beta chain). What this receptor recognizes is not known. Base qualities are not provided; no much larger clone lies one nucleotide away. The sample originates from a study of technical replicates of blood from a handful of donors (TCRdb year 2017). Preparation of the library involved the immunoSEQ multiplex PCR assay. Held by TCRdb, this immuneACCESS table contains in-frame sequences only and omits some clones. Under half of the omission traces to an unresolved V gene where checked; the cause of the rest is unknown. This sample is represented by 40,000 to 55,000 clones; more than 95% of them were singletons. The biggest ten clones account for 0.35% to 0.5% of the sample. The origin of this receptor is a human donor in good health. Material for sequencing was T cells isolated from PBMCs.

At the DNA level, the sequence is TGTGCCAGCAGTTTACATCAGGTTCTACCTGAAGCTTTCTTT. Its protein is CASSLHQVLPEAFF. The rearrangement combines TRBV27 with TRBJ1-1, with no confidently assigned D gene. The junction carries 13 bases between V and J, which are trimmed by 2 bases and 6 bases respectively. Spanning cysteine to phenylalanine, the CDR3 consists of 14 amino acids. The only DNA kept is the CDR3, 42 bases in frame from the first base. In the germline V gene (reference sequence), CDR1 corresponds to MNHEY and CDR2 to SMNVEV.